A single sample is the source of the 8 T cell receptor beta chains below, sequenced in a study of T cell responses to AZD1222 COVID-19 vaccine (dated by TCRdb to about 2021). Sample time point, as interpreted from the label and publication: about 28 days (+/-7) after the second vaccine dose. Library generation was performed with the immunoSEQ multiplex PCR assay. Drawn from immuneACCESS, this table holds only the in-frame rearrangements with V and J called that TCRdb kept. Clones are partly lost; checked studies trace under half to an unresolved V gene and leave the rest unexplained. The sample table lists more than 100,000 clones, 92% of them with a count of one. The ten largest clones add up to approximately 8% of the sample. The sequences come from peripheral blood, collected 28 days after the second AZD1222 dose. Every receptor here comes from an adult who received the AZD1222 COVID-19 vaccine.

The chain joins TRBV19 to TRBJ1-5; tentative D call: TRBD1 (5 bases). CDR3 length: 15 amino acids. CDR1 is LNHDA, CDR2 SQIVND, per germline (reference sequence). Trimming took 6 bases from V and 3 from J, leaving 15 bases between them. As DNA, the CDR3 is TGTGCCAGTAGATCCCGGGACGGATTCAATCAGCCCCAGCATTTT. Translating gives CASRSRDGFNQPQHF. Full variable domain (rest looked up from reference TRBV19 and TRBJ1-5): DGGITQSPKYLFRKEGQNVTLSCEQNLNHDAMYWYRQDPGQGLRLIYYSQIVNDFQKGDIAEGYSVSREKKESFPLTVTSAQKNPTAFYLCASRSRDGFNQPQHFGDGTRLSIL.

CDR3 sequence reads: CAISDVTDTQYF. Written as DNA, the CDR3 is TGTGCCATCAGTGACGTTACAGATACGCAGTATTTT. This chain joins TRBV10-3 and TRBJ2-3; D unresolved. The CDR3 covers 12 residues. Trimming removed 3 bases from V and 3 bases from J, with 4 bases in between. Per germline, CDR1 ENHRY and CDR2 SYGVKD.

The rearrangement links TRBV7-2 to TRBJ1-2; 8 nucleotides line up with TRBD1. Germline CDR1 reads SGHTA; CDR2 reads FQGNSA. CDR3 size: 15 residues. Trimming cost V 5 bases and J 3 bases; bases outside gene matches: 8. The CDR3 reads CASSLDRGLDYGYTF. The CDR3 DNA reads as TGTGCCAGCAGCCTCGACAGGGGTCTAGACTATGGCTACACCTTC.

The chain recombines TRBV28 with TRBJ2-5, with TRBD1 matching 7 bases. The CDR3 spans 17 residues. Germline trimming cut 6 bases from V and 4 bases from J; bases unmatched to any gene: 17. Germline V gene lookup returns CDR1 MDHEN and CDR2 SYDVKM. CDR3 bases: TGTGCCAGCAGCAACCGGGACAGAGCACAAGGAGGAGAGACCCAGTACTTC. Encoded protein: CASSNRDRAQGGETQYF.

The rearrangement links TRBV2 to TRBJ2-3; D tentatively reads TRBD1 or TRBD2 (5 bases each). The CDR3 is 14 residues long. The V end was cut by 6 bases, the J end by 6 bases, with 16 bases between. The germline V gene encodes CDR1 SNHLY and CDR2 FYNNEI. CDR3 region: CASRSGGAVDTQYF. The DNA of the CDR3 is TGTGCCAGCAGAAGTGGGGGAGCGGTGGATACGCAGTATTTT.

The chain links TRBV28 to TRBJ1-1, with D uncertain. The germline CDR1 and CDR2 sequences are MDHEN and SYDVKM. Trimming stripped 6 bases from V and 1 base from J, with 9 bases between. There are 13 residues in the CDR3. The CDR3 DNA follows: TGTGCCAGCAGCACTCAGGAGAACACTGAAGCTTTCTTT. Translating it yields CASSTQENTEAFF.

This chain connects TRBV19 to TRBJ1-5, with 7 bases aligning to TRBD1. With V trimmed by 6 bases and J by 7 bases, 9 bases remained unmatched. Germline V gene sequence: CDR1 LNHDA, CDR2 SQIVND (reference sequence). The CDR3 length is 14 residues. Written as DNA, the CDR3 is TGTGCCAGTAGGCCAGGGGGGGGCCACCAGCCCCAGCATTTT. It codes for CASRPGGGHQPQHF.

The chain joins TRBV3-1 (or the pseudogene TRBV3-2) to TRBJ2-1; D is perhaps TRBD1 (5 bases). Trimming shortened V by 4 bases and J by 5 bases, and 15 bases separated the two germline ends. This CDR3 comprises 15 residues. CDR1 is LGHDT, CDR2 YNNKEL, per germline (reference sequence). DNA of the CDR3: TGTGCCAGCAGCCCCTCAGGGCGGTCAAACAATGAGCAGTTCTTC. Translated: CASSPSGRSNNEQFF.